The 21 T cell receptor beta chains given below trace back to one sample, sequenced in a study of OX40 agonist ivuxolimab in advanced cancers. Repertoires were generated with immunoSEQ multiplex PCR, while TCRdb's copy carries only in-frame clones and drops some. The top ten clones hold approximately 1.1% of a sample with tens of thousands of clones, about 85% of them seen once. The sequencing here drew on CD4+ or CD8+ T cells sorted from blood, taken in a trial of the OX40 agonist ivuxolimab. The origin of the receptors is an adult with an advanced solid tumor such as melanoma, head and neck, liver or kidney cancer.

The chain combines TRBV6-5 with TRBJ1-1, with 8 bases matching TRBD1. With V trimmed by 8 bases and J by 1 base, 3 bases remained unmatched. The CDR3 extends over 13 amino acids. Germline V gene data show CDR1 as MNHEY and CDR2 as SVGAGI. The CDR3 spells CASRTGTNTEAFF. CDR3 in DNA: TGTGCCAGCCGGACAGGGACGAACACTGAAGCTTTCTTT.

The J gene is TRBJ1-1, the V gene TRBV27, with D tentatively TRBD1 (5 bases). The CDR3 runs to 18 residues. V lost 5 bases to trimming and J lost 4 bases, with 26 bases between them. The germline V gene encodes CDR1 MNHEY and CDR2 SMNVEV (reference sequence). CDR3 sequence reads: CASSPRRPRHGGRTEAFF. The CDR3 DNA reads as TGTGCCAGCAGTCCTCGTCGTCCTCGACACGGGGGTCGCACTGAAGCTTTCTTT.

The chain employs TRBV6-5 and TRBJ1-1, with D maybe TRBD1 (6 bases). This CDR3 comprises 14 residues. Germline lookup yields CDR1 MNHEY and CDR2 SVGAGI. Trimming removed 5 bases at V and 10 bases at J, with 20 bases between. The chain's CDR3 is CASSPRDITLIAFF. DNA for the CDR3: TGTGCCAGCAGTCCCCGGGACATAACATTGATAGCTTTCTTT.

This clone was picked up a small number of times. The chain combines TRBV11-2 with TRBJ2-5, with 11 positions matching TRBD2. The CDR3 is 14 amino acids. V lost 6 bases and J lost 2; bases outside the gene matches: 2. Germline lookup yields CDR1 SGHAT and CDR2 FQNNGV. CDR3 in DNA: TGTGCCAGCAGGCTAGCGGGGGGACAAGAGACCCAGTACTTC. Translated, it gives CASRLAGGQETQYF.

The chain uses TRBV5-8 and TRBJ1-2, with D possibly matching TRBD1 (6 bases). The V gene's germline CDR1 is SGHTS and CDR2 YDEGEE. Trimming pared 0 bases from V and 3 bases from J, leaving 12 bases between. The CDR3 contains 15 residues. CDR3: CASSLEAGVHYGYTF. In DNA, the CDR3 is TGTGCCAGCAGCTTGGAGGCAGGGGTGCACTATGGCTACACCTTC.

This sequence joins TRBV5-4 and TRBJ1-6; D gene unclear. The CDR3 has 17 residues. CDR1 SGHNT and CDR2 YYREEE come from the germline V gene (reference sequence). The germline V and J ends were trimmed by 0 bases and 4 bases, with 14 bases remaining between them. In DNA, the CDR3 is TGTGCCAGCAGCTTGGCAGGAGGAGGAGGGTATAATTCACCCCTCCACTTT. Its protein product is CASSLAGGGGYNSPLHF.

The chain uses TRBV7-8 and TRBJ1-5, with D perhaps matching TRBD1 (5 bases). CDR1 SGHVS and CDR2 FQNEAQ come from the germline V gene. V dropped 3 bases and J dropped 7 bases, with 16 bases sitting between them. This CDR3 has 15 residues. For the CDR3, the DNA is TGTGCCAGCAGCTTGGCGGGGACCCCCAGGCAGCCCCAGCATTTT. The encoded protein is CASSLAGTPRQPQHF.

The chain employs TRBV6-6 and TRBJ1-4; 9 positions match TRBD1. Looked up from germline, CDR1 is MNHNY and CDR2 is SVGAGI (reference sequence). This CDR3 comprises 15 residues. Trimming removed 3 bases from V and 7 bases from J; junction bases left unmatched: 6. The CDR3 here is CASSYTTGGGEKLFF. CDR3 DNA: TGTGCCAGCAGTTATACGACAGGGGGTGGTGAAAAACTGTTTTTT.

The table lists this clone with a count of one. The gene calls are TRBV21-1 and TRBJ1-1. TRBV21-1 is classified as a pseudogene. The CDR3 spans 17 residues. CDR3 region: CASSKGTTVKLNTEAFF. The CDR3 DNA reads TGTGCCAGCAGCAAAGGGACCACCGTGAAGTTGAACACTGAAGCTTTCTTT.

V is TRBV2 and J is TRBJ2-4; 9 bases are shared with TRBD1. V lost 10 bases, J lost 1 base, and 8 bases stayed unmatched. Germline V gene lookup returns CDR1 SNHLY and CDR2 FYNNEI. There are 15 residues in the CDR3. The CDR3 loop is CATDRGSGAKNIQYF. CDR3 DNA sequence: TGTGCCACGGACAGGGGATCGGGCGCCAAAAACATTCAGTACTTC.

V gene TRBV12-5 combines with J gene TRBJ1-2; D ambiguous. Germline CDR1 and CDR2: LGHNT and FRNRAP. The V end lost 6 bases, the J end lost 5 bases, and 7 bases lay between the germline ends. The CDR3 spans 11 residues. The CDR3, as DNA: TGTGCTAGTGGGAGAGAATATGGCTACACCTTC. Amino acid sequence: CASGREYGYTF.

V and J are TRBV7-2 and TRBJ1-5; tentative D call: TRBD1 (5 bases). The CDR3 length is 15 residues. V was shortened by 4 bases and J by 9 bases, with 19 bases between the two germline ends. Germline assignment: CDR1 SGHTA and CDR2 FQGNSA. DNA of the CDR3: TGTGCCAGCAGCTCGCTCCAACCGGGGGTCGGGCCCCAGCATTTT. It encodes CASSSLQPGVGPQHF.

The chain uses TRBV5-4 and TRBJ1-2; weak D call: TRBD1 (6 bases). The CDR3 covers 13 residues. Germline lookup yields CDR1 SGHNT and CDR2 YYREEE (reference sequence). Deletions cut 2 bases from V and 4 bases from J, with 9 bases between. CDR3: CASSLTGFYGYTF. CDR3 in DNA: TGTGCCAGCAGCTTAACAGGGTTCTATGGCTACACCTTC.

The chain carries TRBV27 and TRBJ2-3; D not resolved. V gave up 7 bases and J gave up 6 bases, with 8 bases separating them. The V gene's germline CDR1 is MNHEY and CDR2 SMNVEV (reference sequence). The CDR3 covers 11 residues. The CDR3: CASKSFDTQYF. The CDR3, as DNA: TGTGCCAGCAAATCCTTTGATACGCAGTATTTT.

The CDR3 DNA follows: TGTGCCAGCAGTTTATATAGGACAGGGAGGCTGTTTTTT. This codes for CASSLYRTGRLFF. The J gene is TRBJ1-4, the V gene TRBV27, with TRBD1 identical over 8 bases. The CDR3 consists of 13 residues. CDR1 is MNHEY and CDR2 is SMNVEV in the germline V gene (reference sequence). V shed 1 base and J 14 bases; nucleotides not matched to a gene: 6.

CDR3: CASSLAPGRGYTF. The CDR3 DNA reads TGTGCCAGCAGCTTAGCGCCGGGGAGGGGCTACACCTTC. The J gene is TRBJ1-2, the V gene TRBV7-2; D call uncertain. Germline assignment: CDR1 SGHTA and CDR2 FQGNSA. This CDR3 is 13 amino acids long. V gave up 0 bases and J gave up 8 bases, with 10 bases separating them. Supplemented by reference TRBV7-2 and TRBJ1-2, the full variable domain reads GAGVSQSPSNKVTEKGKDVELRCDPISGHTALYWYRQSLGQGLEFLIYFQGNSAPDKSGLPSDRFSAERTGGSVSTLTIQRTQQEDSAVYLCASSLAPGRGYTFGSGTRLTVV.

The chain carries TRBV10-2 and TRBJ1-2; D is ambiguous. Germline V lookup: CDR1 WSHSY, CDR2 SAAADI. The V end was cut by 7 bases, the J end by 1 base, with 7 bases between. The CDR3 has 12 amino acids. The CDR3 coding sequence is TGCGCCAGCACGGAATTTAACTATGGCTACACCTTC. It yields the protein CASTEFNYGYTF.

This clone turned up a few times. The rearrangement links TRBV6-1 to TRBJ1-5; D is ambiguous. CDR3 length: 14 amino acids. V lost 6 bases to trimming and J lost 0 bases, with 9 bases between them. Germline assignment: CDR1 MNHNS and CDR2 SASEGT. For the CDR3, the DNA is TGTGCCAGCAGGAGGGAGGTTAGCAATCAGCCCCAGCATTTT. It codes for CASRREVSNQPQHF.

This chain joins TRBV5-1 and TRBJ1-3, with D unresolved. Germline V gives CDR1 SGHRS, CDR2 YFSETQ. Trimming shortened V by 0 bases and J by 3 bases, and 13 bases separated the two germline ends. The CDR3 is 16 residues long. In DNA form, the CDR3 reads TGCGCCAGCAGCTTGGCCCTGCAGGCATATGGAAACACCATATATTTT. It yields the protein CASSLALQAYGNTIYF.

This chain links TRBV15 with TRBJ2-3; D is uncertain. V lost 1 base, J lost 0 bases, and 5 bases lay in between. Germline assignment: CDR1 LNHNV and CDR2 YYDKDF (reference sequence). This CDR3 is 14 amino acids long. The CDR3 DNA reads TGTGCCACCAGCAGAGGTTTCAGCACAGATACGCAGTATTTT. The encoded protein is CATSRGFSTDTQYF.

The chain has TRBV6-1 and TRBJ2-7; 10 bases are a match to TRBD1. This CDR3 contains 15 residues. V was pared by 6 bases and J by 6 bases, with 11 bases of the junction left unmatched. Germline loops: CDR1 MNHNS, CDR2 SASEGT. CDR3 in DNA: TGTGCCAGCAGGTACACCGGGACAGGGGCGCTCGAGCAGTACTTC. It translates to CASRYTGTGALEQYF.